Reported below is one T cell receptor beta chain. The data derive from a study of Ad26.COV2.S vaccination and SARS-CoV-2 variants. Here immunoSEQ multiplex PCR was the method, and the copy in TCRdb shows in-frame clones only, minus some. The data hold around 320,000 clones, with roughly 87% observed a single time. Treatment noted: 15 to 20 received Ad26.COV2.S at low or high dose, single or two shots; 5 received placebo; per-sample allocation not given. On day 63 after the first injection, vaccine and placebo recipients gave samples. This clonotype was sampled from a person aged 18 to 59 who received the Ad26.COV2.S COVID-19 vaccine or a placebo. The source was peripheral blood, collected in a trial of Ad26.COV2.S vaccine versus placebo.

CDR3 coding DNA: TGCAGCGTTGACGGTGGGGGATCCTACGAGCAGTACTTC. This gives the protein CSVDGGGSYEQYF. This chain links TRBV29-1 with TRBJ2-7; D may match TRBD1 or TRBD2 (5 bases each). The V gene lost 3 bases and the J gene lost 1 base, with 10 bases spanning the gap. Germline V gene lookup returns CDR1 SQVTM and CDR2 ANQGSEA. This CDR3 region has 13 residues.